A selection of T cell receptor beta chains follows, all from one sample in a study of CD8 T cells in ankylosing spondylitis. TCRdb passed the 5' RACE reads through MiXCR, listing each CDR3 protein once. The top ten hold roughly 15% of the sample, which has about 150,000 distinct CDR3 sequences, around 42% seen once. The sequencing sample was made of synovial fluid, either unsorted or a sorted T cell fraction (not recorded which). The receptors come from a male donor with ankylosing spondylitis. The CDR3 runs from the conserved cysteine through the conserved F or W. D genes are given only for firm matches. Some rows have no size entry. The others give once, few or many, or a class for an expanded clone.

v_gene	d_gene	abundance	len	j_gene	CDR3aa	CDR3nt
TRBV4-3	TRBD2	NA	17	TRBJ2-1	CASSQTGTSEPYNEQFF	TGCGCCAGCAGCCAAACCGGGACTAGCGAACCCTACAATGAGCAGTTCTTC
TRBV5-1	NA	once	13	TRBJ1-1	CASSRTANTEAFF	TGCGCCAGCAGCCGGACGGCGAACACTGAAGCTTTCTTT
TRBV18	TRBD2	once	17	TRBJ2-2	CASSPRTKRGYTGELFF	TGTGCCAGCTCACCGCGGACTAAGCGGGGGTACACCGGGGAGCTGTTTTTT
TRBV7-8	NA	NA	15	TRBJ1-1	CASSLGAAAWPEAFF	TGTGCCAGCAGCTTAGGAGCGGCAGCCTGGCCTGAAGCTTTCTTT
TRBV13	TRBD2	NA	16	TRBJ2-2	CASTTADGGGTGELFF	TGTGCCAGCACCACCGCCGACGGGGGGGGCACCGGGGAGCTGTTTTTT
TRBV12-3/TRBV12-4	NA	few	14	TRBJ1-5	CASRPIYSNQPQHF	TGTGCCAGCAGACCCATCTATAGCAATCAGCCCCAGCATTTT
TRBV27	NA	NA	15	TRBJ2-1	CASSQQGSPYNEQFF	TGTGCCAGCAGTCAACAGGGCTCACCTTACAATGAGCAGTTCTTC
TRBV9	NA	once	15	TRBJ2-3	CASSVRLWGTDTQYF	TGTGCCAGCAGCGTTCGGCTGTGGGGCACAGATACGCAGTATTTT
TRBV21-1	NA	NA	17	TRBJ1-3	CASSIRDRSSSGNTIYF	TGTGCCAGCAGCATCCGGGACAGGAGTTCCTCTGGAAACACCATATATTTT
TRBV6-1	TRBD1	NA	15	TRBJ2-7	CASSEWTGGSGEQYF	TGTGCCAGCAGTGAATGGACAGGGGGATCGGGAGAGCAGTACTTC
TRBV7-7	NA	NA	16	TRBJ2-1	CASSLAPAGSYNEQFF	TGTGCCAGCAGCTTAGCGCCAGCGGGCTCCTACAATGAGCAGTTCTTC
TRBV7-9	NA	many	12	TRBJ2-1	CASSPLSNEQFF	TGTGCCAGCAGCCCCCTGAGCAATGAGCAGTTCTTC
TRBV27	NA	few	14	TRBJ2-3	CASSPSRLGDTQYF	TGTGCCAGCAGCCCTTCCCGGCTCGGGGATACGCAGTATTTT
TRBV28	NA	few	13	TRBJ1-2	CASSPGAPHGYTF	TGTGCCAGCAGTCCGGGGGCCCCTCATGGCTACACCTTC
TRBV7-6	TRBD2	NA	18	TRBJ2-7	CASSLGPSGTSGMYEQYF	TGTGCCAGCAGCTTAGGACCGTCCGGGACTAGCGGGATGTACGAGCAGTACTTC
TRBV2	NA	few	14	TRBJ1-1	CASSVGTSYTEAFF	TGTGCCAGCAGTGTCGGGACATCATACACTGAAGCTTTCTTT
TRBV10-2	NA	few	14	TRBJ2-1	CASGARGSYNEQFF	TGCGCCAGCGGAGCCAGGGGTTCCTACAATGAGCAGTTCTTC